This T cell receptor beta chain appears in the sequencing data of a study of beta chain features in type 1 diabetes. Whole-study context: Patients looked much like healthy donors when it came to age, gender and cell yields. There were 95 million to 110 million sorted cells examined across all samples.

General observations from the study: Researchers report that Type 1 diabetes patients had moderately but significantly shorter TCRB CDR3s across all four CD4+ subsets. Type 1 diabetes patients had VDJ junctions that carried fewer insertions and more deletions. Possibly, sequencing cDNA over-represented cells that had high TCR expression levels.

The CDR3 is 11 amino acids. CDR1 is DFQATT and CDR2 is SNEGSKA in the germline V gene (reference sequence). Expressed TCRB transcripts got sequenced, as all isolated RNA was reverse transcribed. Sequencing used immunoSEQ multiplex PCR; TCRdb keeps in-frame clones, though not all of them. Of about 650,000 clones listed, around an eighth were seen once; the top ten hold around 0.12%. Only a few counts were recorded for this clone. Its target is unknown. The TCR sequence derives from a man aged 25 to 40 with type 1 diabetes. Material: naive CD4+ T cells from blood. This rearrangement joins TRBV20-1 to TRBJ2-5, with D uncertain. The J call may be faulty, since TRBJ2-7 better matches the DNA end. The CDR3 spells CSASLNYEQYF. The CDR3 DNA follows: TGCAGTGCTAGCTTGAACTACGAGCAGTACTTC.